The 23 T cell receptor beta chains in this list originate from one sample, sequenced in a study of shared T cell receptors in the human thymus. Sequencing was performed with immunoSEQ multiplex PCR; in TCRdb, only in-frame clones are kept and a portion is missing. The table has some 720,000 clones, more than 75% seen once; the top ten hold over 0.008%. This sample was also put to use in a study of human thymus T cells.

Sequenced: thymocytes. The receptor set was obtained from a boy less than two years old with a congenital heart defect.

The chain combines TRBV2 with TRBJ2-5; D is uncertain. The V gene's germline CDR1 is SNHLY and CDR2 FYNNEI. The CDR3 is 10 amino acids. The ends were cut back, 7 bases at V and 4 bases at J, with 4 bases in the middle. The CDR3 DNA follows: TGTGCCAGCAAGCGAGAGACCCAGTACTTC. Its translation is CASKRETQYF.

The gene calls are TRBV5-6 and TRBJ2-7; a possible D gene is TRBD2 (6 bases). This CDR3 has 18 amino acids. V lost 0 bases and J 0 bases, leaving 19 bases between the germline ends. Germline assignment: CDR1 SGHDT and CDR2 YYEEEE. The CDR3 is CASSLAGLRAGTSYEQYF. The CDR3, as DNA: TGTGCCAGCAGCTTGGCGGGACTCAGGGCAGGAACCTCCTACGAGCAGTACTTC.

V and J are TRBV12-5 and TRBJ2-7, with 9 bases fitting TRBD1. This CDR3 is built from 17 residues. Per germline, CDR1 LGHNT and CDR2 FRNRAP. Unmatched junction bases numbered 9, after V lost 2 bases and J lost 1 base. This chain's CDR3 is CASGLPQTGTGSYEQYF. CDR3 DNA sequence: TGTGCTAGTGGTTTGCCTCAAACCGGGACAGGGTCCTACGAGCAGTACTTC.

This chain joins TRBV13 and TRBJ1-1, with 7 bases that match TRBD1. This CDR3 has 15 residues. Germline assignment: CDR1 PRHDT and CDR2 FYEKMQ (reference sequence). Unmatched junction bases numbered 7, after V lost 4 bases and J lost 2 bases. The CDR3 bases are TGTGCCAGCAGCTATAGAGGGGGCCCTAACACTGAAGCTTTCTTT. Protein sequence: CASSYRGGPNTEAFF.

The CDR3 region is CASSQDPRGINYGYTF. The DNA of the CDR3 is TGTGCCAGCAGCCAAGATCCTCGGGGGATTAACTATGGCTACACCTTC. V gene TRBV4-2 combines with J gene TRBJ1-2; perhaps TRBD1 as D (5 bases). Per the germline V gene, CDR1 is LGHNA and CDR2 is YNFKEQ. This CDR3 contains 16 residues. The germline V and J ends were trimmed by 0 bases and 1 base, with 12 bases remaining between them.

This chain joins TRBV6-1 and TRBJ1-2, with D hard to call. The CDR3 runs to 14 residues. Germline CDR1 and CDR2: MNHNS and SASEGT. The ends were cut back, 2 bases at V and 6 bases at J, with 13 bases in the middle. The CDR3, as DNA: TGTGCCAGCAGTGAATATGGGCAGTCAGATGGCTACACCTTC. It codes for CASSEYGQSDGYTF.

This rearrangement joins TRBV19 to TRBJ1-1; 7 positions agree with TRBD1. CDR3 length: 14 residues. V lost 6 bases and J lost 4; bases outside the gene matches: 8. Germline-derived CDR1 and CDR2 are LNHDA and SQIVND (reference sequence). The CDR3 nucleotides read TGTGCCAGTAGCGTTACCACAGGGGCCACTGAAGCTTTCTTT. This codes for CASSVTTGATEAFF.

The CDR3 DNA reads TGTGCCAGCAGTTTATCAGACACAGGGCCCCATGGCTACACCTTC. This encodes CASSLSDTGPHGYTF. The chain has TRBV27 and TRBJ1-2; D is possibly TRBD1 (6 bases). Germline V CDR1 and CDR2: MNHEY, SMNVEV (reference sequence). This CDR3 is 15 amino acids long. Trimming left V 0 bases short and J 6 bases short, with 14 bases between.

This clone was observed once. The V gene is TRBV29-1, the J gene TRBJ2-1; 10 nucleotides agree with TRBD2. After removal of 7 bases from V and 7 bases from J, the junction contained 19 bases not matched to a gene. The CDR3 contains 17 residues. CDR1 and CDR2 (germline): SQVTM, ANQGSEA. CDR3 DNA sequence: TGCAGCGAAATCAGTCGACTAGCGGGCGCCACGCGAAATGAGCAGTTCTTC. Translation gives CSEISRLAGATRNEQFF.

V gene TRBV2 combines with J gene TRBJ2-7; TRBD2 might be the D (6 bases). The CDR3 is 15 amino acids. Germline assignment: CDR1 SNHLY and CDR2 FYNNEI. Trimming left V 1 base short and J 3 bases short, with 13 bases between. The CDR3 nucleotides are TGTGCCAGCAGTGAAGGGACGGTAGCGGTCTACGAGCAGTACTTC. Its translation is CASSEGTVAVYEQYF.

V usage is TRBV28 and J usage is TRBJ2-1; D perhaps matches TRBD2 (6 bases). Germline V gene data show CDR1 as MDHEN and CDR2 as SYDVKM. V was trimmed by 2 bases and J by 5 bases, leaving 10 bases between them. The CDR3 contains 14 residues. The CDR3 DNA reads TGTGCCAGCAGTTTACGGAGGGCCCACAATGAGCAGTTCTTC. This encodes CASSLRRAHNEQFF.

The V gene is TRBV19, the J gene TRBJ2-5, with TRBD2 matching over 9 bases. Trimming took 3 bases from V and 5 from J; bases not matched to a gene: 10. Germline CDR1 reads LNHDA; CDR2 reads SQIVND (reference sequence). The CDR3 loop spans 16 amino acids. The CDR3 DNA sequence: TGTGCCAGTAGTATCTTCCGCGGGAGGGCCGGGGAGACCCAGTACTTC. This gives the protein CASSIFRGRAGETQYF.

The chain recombines TRBV4-3 with TRBJ2-1; no firm D call. The V gene lost 1 base and the J gene lost 3 bases, with 13 bases spanning the gap. This CDR3 region has 16 residues. Germline assignment: CDR1 LGHNA and CDR2 YSLEER. CDR3 in DNA: TGCGCCAGCAGCCAAGTATCTGGCGGCCACTACAATGAGCAGTTCTTC. Translating gives CASSQVSGGHYNEQFF.

This clone was seen a single time. The rearrangement links TRBV7-2 to TRBJ2-2, with unresolved D. Looked up from germline, CDR1 is SGHTA and CDR2 is FQGNSA. Trimming removed 5 bases from V and 1 base from J, with 17 bases in between. The CDR3 is 17 residues long. CDR3 DNA: TGTGCCAGCAGCCAGAGCCCGCCAGGCCAGAACACCGGGGAGCTGTTTTTT. This translates into CASSQSPPGQNTGELFF.

The chain employs TRBV9 and TRBJ2-2; D may be TRBD2 (6 bases). Germline V CDR1 and CDR2: SGDLS, YYNGEE. The CDR3 runs to 16 residues. V was shortened by 3 bases and J by 3 bases, with 15 bases between the two germline ends. The CDR3 sequence: CASSASRLAYTGELFF. The CDR3 nucleotides read TGTGCCAGCAGCGCGTCACGGCTAGCGTACACCGGGGAGCTGTTTTTT.

The chain has TRBV9 and TRBJ2-1; 8 bases line up with TRBD1. This CDR3 region has 16 residues. V lost 3 bases, J lost 6 bases, and 11 bases stayed unmatched. The germline V gene has CDR1 SGDLS and CDR2 YYNGEE. CDR3 amino acids: CASSASPGTGFNEQFF. The CDR3 region has the DNA TGTGCCAGCAGCGCAAGTCCCGGGACAGGTTTCAATGAGCAGTTCTTC.

The rearrangement links TRBV15 to TRBJ2-7; D might be TRBD1 (7 bases). The ends were cut back, 2 bases at V and 5 bases at J, with 19 bases in the middle. The germline CDR1 and CDR2 sequences are LNHNV and YYDKDF (reference sequence). This CDR3 spans 16 amino acids. The CDR3 DNA is TGTGCCACCAGCAGACCTAGTGCAGGGGGGCTGGACGAGCAGTACTTC. Translation: CATSRPSAGGLDEQYF. Supplemented by reference TRBV15 and TRBJ2-7, the full variable domain reads DAMVIQNPRYQVTQFGKPVTLSCSQTLNHNVMYWYQQKSSQAPKLLFHYYDKDFNNEADTPDNFQSRRPNTSFCFLDIRSPGLGDTAMYLCATSRPSAGGLDEQYFGPGTRLTVT.

This clone was seen only once. This chain uses TRBV10-3 with TRBJ1-1; a possible D gene is TRBD1 (6 bases). This CDR3 comprises 14 residues. Trimming took off 6 bases at V and 1 base at J, with 12 bases between the two ends. The germline CDR1 and CDR2 sequences are ENHRY and SYGVKD. CDR3 DNA: TGTGCCATCAGCCCGACAGGAGAGAACACTGAAGCTTTCTTT. This sequence encodes CAISPTGENTEAFF.

The rearrangement links TRBV14 to TRBJ2-1, with 12 bases matching TRBD2. This CDR3 has 15 residues. Germline CDR1 is SGHDN and CDR2 is FVKESK. Unmatched junction bases numbered 0, after V lost 3 bases and J lost 3 bases. CDR3 region: CASSQGLAGYNEQFF. CDR3 nucleotides: TGTGCCAGCAGCCAGGGACTAGCGGGCTACAATGAGCAGTTCTTC. The full variable domain, in which reference TRBV14 and TRBJ2-1 provide the parts outside the CDR3, is EAGVTQFPSHSVIEKGQTVTLRCDPISGHDNLYWYRRVMGKEIKFLLHFVKESKQDESGMPNNRFLAERTGGTYSTLKVQPAELEDSGVYFCASSQGLAGYNEQFFGPGTRLTVL.

This chain connects TRBV7-2 to TRBJ2-3, with D perhaps matching TRBD2 (7 bases). Germline assignment: CDR1 SGHTA and CDR2 FQGNSA. Trimming shortened V by 10 bases and J by 3 bases, and 29 bases separated the two germline ends. CDR3 size: 18 residues. CDR3 nucleotide sequence: TGTGCCACAGCTCCGGACCGTGGGGGCGGGAGAAGTACAGATACGCAGTATTTT. Translating gives CATAPDRGGGRSTDTQYF. The whole variable domain, remainder taken from reference TRBV7-2 and TRBJ2-3, is GAGVSQSPSNKVTEKGKDVELRCDPISGHTALYWYRQSLGQGLEFLIYFQGNSAPDKSGLPSDRFSAERTGGSVSTLTIQRTQQEDSAVYLCATAPDRGGGRSTDTQYFGPGTRLTVL.

This rearrangement joins TRBV28 to TRBJ2-7; unclear D gene. Per the germline V gene, CDR1 is MDHEN and CDR2 is SYDVKM. This CDR3 comprises 13 residues. V lost 6 bases, J lost 2 bases, and 11 bases lay in between. The CDR3 protein is CASSPFAAYEQYF. The DNA for the CDR3 is TGTGCCAGCAGCCCCTTCGCGGCCTACGAGCAGTACTTC.

The V gene is TRBV30, the J gene TRBJ2-2, with a possible D match to TRBD2 (5 bases). In germline, CDR1 is GTSNPN, CDR2 SVGIG (reference sequence). Trimming took off 5 bases at V and 4 bases at J, with 17 bases between the two ends. The CDR3 loop spans 15 amino acids. The CDR3 coding sequence is TGTGCCTGGCACCCCCCTACTAGAACCACCGGGGAGCTGTTTTTT. Protein sequence: CAWHPPTRTTGELFF.

The chain has TRBV7-8 and TRBJ1-4, with 10 bases fitting TRBD1. The V gene end was trimmed by 5 bases and the J gene end by 7 bases; junction bases not matched to a gene: 7. The CDR3 is made up of 15 amino acids. CDR1 and CDR2 (germline): SGHVS, FQNEAQ. In nucleotides, the CDR3 is TGTGCCAGCAGCCCGGGGACAGGGGAAACTGAAAAACTGTTTTTT. The encoded protein is CASSPGTGETEKLFF.